This T cell receptor beta chain comes out of a study of blood T cells in healthy people across ages. The use of a sample-barcoded 5' primer and a J-beta primer mix characterized a second PCR of about 7 to 12 cycles. Every sample returned 2.5 million or more CDR3-containing paired-end reads. TCRdb re-called the 5' RACE reads with MiXCR, one entry per CDR3 protein. This table has over 300,000 distinct CDR3 sequences, about half appearing once. The source material was blood. The TCR sequence derives from a man in his sixties in good health.

The CDR3 spells CASSLIGLAGPNEQFF. In DNA, the CDR3 is TGTGCCAGCAGCTTAATTGGGCTAGCGGGGCCCAATGAGCAGTTCTTC. The chain has TRBV7-3 and TRBJ2-1; 9 bases align to TRBD2. This CDR3 has 16 amino acids. The trim removed 1 base at V and 6 bases at J, leaving 7 bases unmatched. Germline CDR1 SGHTA, CDR2 FQGTGA.